The T cell receptor beta chain under discussion was sequenced for a study of cytomegalovirus exposure and HLA in healthy donors. Whole-study findings and limits: Previously analyzed data showed that most TCR beta V segments were productive at a frequency of about 87% or about 30%. There were some V segments, including TRBV6-2 and TRBV6-3, excluded as indistinguishable. There were 150 or so TCR beta chains listed as cytomegalovirus-associated. In vitro checks showed that three CMV-associated chains really do target CMV antigens.

Primers included in the PCR were 60 Vbeta and 13 Jbeta primers. This table comes from immunoSEQ multiplex PCR, and its TCRdb copy is limited to in-frame clones, with some not included. The sample lists some 110,000 clones, about 81% occurring once. CDR3 length: 13 residues. The germline CDR1 and CDR2 sequences are LNHNV and YYDKDF (reference sequence). V was pared by 1 base and J by 8 bases, with 11 bases between. This clone has only a few counts. What it binds is not known. The receptor comes from a woman aged 25 to 39 in good health and CMV-seronegative. The V call is TRBV15, the J call TRBJ1-2, with D possibly being TRBD1 (6 bases). The sequenced sample consisted of PBMCs. The CDR3: CATSRATGTGYTF. The CDR3 nucleotides read TGTGCCACCAGCAGAGCTACAGGGACAGGCTACACCTTC.